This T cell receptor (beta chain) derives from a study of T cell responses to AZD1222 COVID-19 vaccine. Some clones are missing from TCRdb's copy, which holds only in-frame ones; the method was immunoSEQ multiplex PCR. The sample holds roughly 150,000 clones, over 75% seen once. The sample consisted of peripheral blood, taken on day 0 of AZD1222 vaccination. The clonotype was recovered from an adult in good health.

CDR3 DNA sequence: TGTGCCAGCAGCCAAGATTGGACGGCCCCTACGGCAACTAATGAAAAACTGTTTTTT. Encoded protein: CASSQDWTAPTATNEKLFF. The chain employs TRBV3-1 (or the pseudogene TRBV3-2) and TRBJ1-4; D not certain. There are 19 residues in the CDR3. Germline lookup yields CDR1 LGHDT and CDR2 YNNKEL (reference sequence). V shed 0 bases and J shed 0 bases, with 17 bases lying between them.